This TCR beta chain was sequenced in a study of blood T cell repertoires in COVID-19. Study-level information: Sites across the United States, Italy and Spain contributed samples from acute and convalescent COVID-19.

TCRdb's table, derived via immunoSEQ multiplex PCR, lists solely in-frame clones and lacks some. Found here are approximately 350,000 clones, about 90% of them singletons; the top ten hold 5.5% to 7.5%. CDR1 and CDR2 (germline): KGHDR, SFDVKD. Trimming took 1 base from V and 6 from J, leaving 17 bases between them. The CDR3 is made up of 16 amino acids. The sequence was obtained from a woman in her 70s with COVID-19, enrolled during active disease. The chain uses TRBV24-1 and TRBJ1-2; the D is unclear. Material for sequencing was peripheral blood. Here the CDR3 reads CATSDLCWCWRDGYTF. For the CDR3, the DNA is TGTGCCACCAGTGATTTATGTTGGTGTTGGAGGGATGGCTACACCTTC.